Each of the 15 T cell receptor beta chains below was sequenced from the same sample in a study of T cell repertoires in cytomegalovirus infection. Which antigens these TCRs recognize remains unknown. TCRdb itself ran the reads through MiXCR, one entry per CDR3 protein. The table includes some 800,000 distinct CDR3 sequences, approximately 30% detected once. Sequencing was performed on cultured CD8+ T cells from PBMCs, taken from culture after CMV antigen stimulation. The receptors come from a human donor in good health (CMV status not recorded). Some clones in this sample may be carry-over from other donors' samples.

Remarks on this clonotype: Relative to the germline gene, one junction end is altered; a read error may explain this. The rearrangement uses TRBV7-3 and TRBJ1-1; D uncertain. The CDR3 spans 14 residues. From germline, CDR1 is SGHTA and CDR2 FQGTGA. The chain's CDR3 is CASRLSLGSTESFF. For the CDR3, the DNA is TGTGCCAGCAGATTATCACTAGGGAGTACTGAATCTTTCTTT.

The CDR3 is CASSEGVGGRETQYF. CDR3 coding DNA: TGTGCCAGCAGTGAAGGTGTTGGGGGGCGGGAGACCCAGTACTTC. The chain uses TRBV6-1 and TRBJ2-5; D may match TRBD1 or TRBD2 (6 bases each). Germline values: CDR1 MNHNS, CDR2 SASEGT. This CDR3 has 15 amino acids. V was shortened by 1 base and J by 5 bases, with 14 bases between the two germline ends.

A few counts support this clonotype. In DNA, the CDR3 is TGTGCCAGCAGCTTATCCCTGAGTAAAGCCAAAAACATTCAGTACTTC. Its protein is CASSLSLSKAKNIQYF. The V call is TRBV7-2, the J call TRBJ2-4; D unresolved. V shed 2 bases and J shed 0 bases, with 11 bases lying between them. The CDR3 sequence is 16 residues long. Germline V gene lookup returns CDR1 SGHTA and CDR2 FQGNSA.

This clonotype showed up many times. The rearrangement uses TRBV19 and TRBJ2-1; a possible D gene is TRBD1 (6 bases). The CDR3 spans 15 residues. The germline V gene encodes CDR1 LNHDA and CDR2 SQIVND (reference sequence). Trimming pared 7 bases from V and 0 bases from J, leaving 13 bases between. The CDR3 nucleotides read TGTGCCAGTACCGAAGGACAGAGCTCCTACAATGAGCAGTTCTTC. It specifies CASTEGQSSYNEQFF.

For this clonotype: The junction differs from germline at one of its ends, possibly a read error. The chain joins TRBV12-3 or TRBV12-4 to TRBJ2-5; D gene unclear. The length of the CDR3 is 14 residues. The CDR3 bases are TGTACCAGCAGACTCTACGATTTAAGAGAGACCCAGTACTTC. Protein sequence: CTSRLYDLRETQYF.

The chain recombines TRBV7-8 with TRBJ1-2, with D unclear. This CDR3 comprises 15 residues. V gave up 5 bases and J gave up 0 bases, with 13 bases separating them. Germline CDR1 reads SGHVS; CDR2 reads FQNEAQ. CDR3 sequence: CASSPRTTTNYGYTF. DNA of the CDR3: TGTGCCAGCAGCCCGAGGACGACGACTAACTATGGCTACACCTTC.

The chain couples TRBV4-2 to TRBJ2-1, with D perhaps matching TRBD2 (7 bases). CDR1 LGHNA and CDR2 YNFKEQ come from the germline V gene. The CDR3 contains 16 residues. V was shortened by 7 bases and J by 0 bases, with 16 bases between the two germline ends. CDR3 protein: CASNPAGASSYNEQFF. CDR3 coding DNA: TGTGCCAGCAACCCGGCGGGGGCCAGCTCCTACAATGAGCAGTTCTTC.

This clonotype was seen at least ten times. The V and J genes are TRBV7-2 and TRBJ1-2; 9 bases match TRBD1. This CDR3 has 17 residues. CDR1 is SGHTA, CDR2 FQGNSA, per germline. V shed 5 bases and J 1 base; nucleotides not matched to a gene: 11. The CDR3 region is CASSTPRTGAGNYGYTF. The DNA for the CDR3 is TGTGCCAGCAGCACCCCCAGGACAGGGGCCGGTAACTATGGCTACACCTTC. Full variable domain (rest looked up from reference TRBV7-2 and TRBJ1-2): GAGVSQSPSNKVTEKGKDVELRCDPISGHTALYWYRQSLGQGLEFLIYFQGNSAPDKSGLPSDRFSAERTGGSVSTLTIQRTQQEDSAVYLCASSTPRTGAGNYGYTFGSGTRLTVV.

This clonotype came up a few times. This chain connects TRBV20-1 to TRBJ1-5, with TRBD1 as a possible D gene (5 bases). Germline-derived CDR1 and CDR2 are DFQATT and SNEGSKA (reference sequence). V lost 6 bases to trimming and J lost 0 bases, with 9 bases between them. The CDR3 spans 13 residues. CDR3 in DNA: TGCAGTGCAGGGGACGGTAGCAATCAGCCCCAGCATTTT. Translating it yields CSAGDGSNQPQHF.

V usage is TRBV9 and J usage is TRBJ2-1, with 10 nucleotides matching TRBD1. There are 18 residues in the CDR3. Germline values: CDR1 SGDLS, CDR2 YYNGEE. With 0 bases clipped from V and 4 bases from J, the junction kept 10 bases outside the gene matches. CDR3 bases: TGTGCCAGCAGCGTAGCTGGGAAGACAGGGGGCGTTTACAATGAGCAGTTCTTC. Protein sequence: CASSVAGKTGGVYNEQFF. Filled out from reference TRBV9 and TRBJ2-1, the complete variable domain reads DSGVTQTPKHLITATGQRVTLRCSPRSGDLSVYWYQQSLDQGLQFLIQYYNGEERAKGNILERFSAQQFPDLHSELNLSSLELGDSALYFCASSVAGKTGGVYNEQFFGPGTRLTVL.

This clonotype was counted only a few times. V is TRBV25-1 and J is TRBJ1-1; D gene ambiguous. This CDR3 spans 14 amino acids. Germline V gene data show CDR1 as MGHDK and CDR2 as SYGVNS. Deletions cut 4 bases from V and 2 bases from J, with 11 bases between. CDR3 loop: CASSATGFNTEAFF. The CDR3 DNA follows: TGTGCCAGCAGTGCCACGGGGTTTAACACTGAAGCTTTCTTT.

This clonotype was recorded many times. The chain combines TRBV7-8 with TRBJ2-2; 14 bases are shared with TRBD2. V lost 1 base and J lost 1; bases outside the gene matches: 5. CDR3 size: 19 residues. The V gene's germline CDR1 is SGHVS and CDR2 FQNEAQ. CDR3 in amino acids: CASSLVVGLAGGNTGELFF. CDR3 in DNA: TGTGCCAGCAGCTTAGTAGTAGGACTAGCGGGGGGGAACACCGGGGAGCTGTTTTTT.

The chain carries TRBV2 and TRBJ1-6; 9 nucleotides align to TRBD1. This CDR3 region has 16 residues. Germline values: CDR1 SNHLY, CDR2 FYNNEI. The V segment lost 4 bases and the J segment 8 bases; nucleotides outside the gene matches: 9. The CDR3, as DNA: TGTGCCAGCAGTGGGGGCGGACAGGGGTTACATTCACCCCTCCACTTT. This translates into CASSGGGQGLHSPLHF.

This clonotype was seen only a few times. The chain links TRBV24-1 to TRBJ2-1; TRBD1 is a possible D gene (6 bases). The V end lost 1 base, the J end lost 1 base, and 13 bases lay between the germline ends. CDR3 length: 17 amino acids. The germline CDR1 and CDR2 sequences are KGHDR and SFDVKD. CDR3: CATSDFMTGTSYNEQFF. The CDR3 nucleotides are TGTGCCACCAGTGATTTTATGACAGGAACTTCCTACAATGAGCAGTTCTTC.

This clonotype occurred a few times. The J gene is TRBJ2-2, the V gene TRBV24-1; 7 bases line up with TRBD2. Germline lookup yields CDR1 KGHDR and CDR2 SFDVKD. The CDR3 runs 18 residues. With V trimmed by 3 bases and J by 3 bases, 12 bases remained unmatched. In nucleotides, the CDR3 is TGTGCCACCAGTGATAACTTTTGGACTAGTAGGGACACCGGGGAGCTGTTTTTT. Translation: CATSDNFWTSRDTGELFF.